The clone carrying this T cell receptor beta chain occurred a few times. This sample stems from a study of patients and donors after allogeneic stem cell transplantation. In TCRdb, the RT-PCR reads were re-called with MiXCR into one record per CDR3 protein. The sample lists hundreds of thousands of distinct CDR3 sequences; 16% were seen once. After removal of 6 bases from V and 3 bases from J, the junction contained 9 bases not matched to a gene. This CDR3 is 15 amino acids long. In germline, CDR1 is MNHEY, CDR2 SMNVEV (reference sequence). Sequencing was performed on blood, either unsorted or a sorted T cell fraction (not recorded which). V is TRBV27 and J is TRBJ2-7; the match to TRBD1 covers 9 bases. The sequence was obtained from a human donor who was either an allogeneic HSCT recipient or a stem cell or donor lymphocyte infusion donor (not recorded which). It is not recorded whose cells these are; they may come from a transplant donor. The CDR3 sequence is CASRFTGTGNYEQYF. Here the CDR3 DNA reads TGTGCCAGCAGATTTACCGGGACAGGGAACTACGAGCAGTACTTC.